Listed below are T cell receptor beta chains from one sample, sequenced in a study of cytomegalovirus exposure and HLA in healthy donors. The data were produced by immunoSEQ multiplex PCR, yet TCRdb's version contains in-frame clones alone and is incomplete. The sample includes around 150,000 clones, roughly four fifths seen only once; the top ten take just under 30%. Sequences were obtained from PBMCs. All receptors derive from a man aged 30 to 39 in good health and CMV-seropositive. The CDR3 runs from the conserved cysteine through the conserved F or W. A D gene is named only where the DNA matches it firmly. Where a row states a size, it is once, few, many or the class of an expanded clone; other rows omit it.

J gene: TRBJ1-2
CDR3 length: 16
D gene: -
V gene: TRBV6-1
clone size: -
CDR3 protein: CASSEAGVDLDYGYTF
CDR3 DNA: TGTGCCAGCAGTGAAGCAGGGGTTGACCTTGACTATGGCTACACCTTC

J gene: TRBJ2-3
CDR3 length: 16
D gene: TRBD2
V gene: TRBV5-1
clone size: -
CDR3 protein: CASSSLSSGRGDTQYF
CDR3 DNA: TGCGCCAGCAGCTCCCTCTCTAGCGGGAGGGGGGATACGCAGTATTTT

J gene: TRBJ1-2
CDR3 length: 17
D gene: TRBD1
V gene: TRBV4-3
clone size: once
CDR3 protein: CASSQDQRGQGAYGYTF
CDR3 DNA: TGCGCCAGCAGCCAAGATCAGAGGGGACAGGGGGCCTATGGCTACACCTTC

J gene: TRBJ1-2
CDR3 length: 16
D gene: TRBD1
V gene: TRBV7-9
clone size: -
CDR3 protein: CASSFAGQGANYGYTF
CDR3 DNA: TGTGCCAGCAGCTTCGCAGGACAGGGGGCCAACTATGGCTACACCTTC

J gene: TRBJ2-2
CDR3 length: 16
D gene: TRBD2
V gene: TRBV7-8
clone size: -
CDR3 protein: CASSPRLAGGLGELFF
CDR3 DNA: TGTGCCAGCAGCCCCCGACTAGCGGGAGGTCTCGGGGAGCTGTTTTTT

J gene: TRBJ2-1
CDR3 length: 16
D gene: TRBD2
V gene: TRBV7-2
clone size: once
CDR3 protein: CASSLATSGAYNEQFF
CDR3 DNA: TGTGCCAGCAGCTTAGCGACTAGCGGGGCATACAATGAGCAGTTCTTC

J gene: TRBJ1-1
CDR3 length: 13
D gene: TRBD1
V gene: TRBV29-1
clone size: -
CDR3 protein: CSVLRTGSTEAFF
CDR3 DNA: TGCAGCGTCCTAAGGACAGGTTCCACTGAAGCTTTCTTT

J gene: TRBJ1-1
CDR3 length: 14
D gene: TRBD1
V gene: TRBV5-6
clone size: -
CDR3 protein: CASSLGTGGAKAFF
CDR3 DNA: TGTGCCAGCAGCTTGGGGACAGGGGGCGCGAAAGCTTTCTTT

J gene: TRBJ1-2
CDR3 length: 12
D gene: -
V gene: TRBV9
clone size: -
CDR3 protein: CASSVDRHGYTF
CDR3 DNA: TGTGCCAGCAGCGTAGACAGGCATGGCTACACCTTC

J gene: TRBJ1-3
CDR3 length: 14
D gene: TRBD1
V gene: TRBV10-3
clone size: -
CDR3 protein: CAIRSDREGNTIYF
CDR3 DNA: TGTGCCATCAGGTCCGACAGGGAAGGAAACACCATATATTTT

J gene: TRBJ1-1
CDR3 length: 12
D gene: TRBD1
V gene: TRBV5-1
clone size: -
CDR3 protein: CASMGQATEAFF
CDR3 DNA: TGCGCCAGTATGGGACAGGCAACTGAAGCTTTCTTT

J gene: TRBJ2-1
CDR3 length: 14
D gene: TRBD2
V gene: TRBV5-1
clone size: once
CDR3 protein: CASSWTSGSGEQFF
CDR3 DNA: TGCGCCAGCAGCTGGACTAGCGGGAGCGGTGAGCAGTTCTTC

J gene: TRBJ2-6
CDR3 length: 18
D gene: -
V gene: TRBV6-1
clone size: -
CDR3 protein: CAISEPGGPSSGANVLTF
CDR3 DNA: TGTGCCATCAGTGAACCCGGGGGTCCCTCCTCTGGGGCCAACGTCCTGACTTTC

J gene: TRBJ2-5
CDR3 length: 13
D gene: TRBD1
V gene: TRBV10-3
clone size: -
CDR3 protein: CAISVEGAETQYF
CDR3 DNA: TGTGCCATCAGTGTTGAGGGGGCAGAGACCCAGTACTTC

J gene: TRBJ2-1
CDR3 length: 16
D gene: TRBD2
V gene: TRBV5-8
clone size: -
CDR3 protein: CASSLFQRDPYNEQFF
CDR3 DNA: TGTGCCAGCAGCTTGTTTCAGCGGGACCCATACAATGAGCAGTTCTTC

J gene: TRBJ2-1
CDR3 length: 17
D gene: TRBD2
V gene: TRBV27
clone size: -
CDR3 protein: CASSETTSGRYYNEQFF
CDR3 DNA: TGTGCCAGCAGTGAAACGACTAGCGGGAGGTACTACAATGAGCAGTTCTTC

J gene: TRBJ2-3
CDR3 length: 16
D gene: TRBD2
V gene: TRBV5-1
clone size: -
CDR3 protein: CASSPRTSGTTDTQYF
CDR3 DNA: TGCGCCAGCAGCCCCCGGACTAGCGGGACCACAGATACGCAGTATTTT

J gene: TRBJ1-6
CDR3 length: 15
D gene: TRBD1
V gene: TRBV6-4
clone size: once
CDR3 protein: CASSAGQGGNSPLHF
CDR3 DNA: TGTGCCAGCAGTGCGGGACAGGGGGGAAATTCACCCCTCCACTTT

J gene: TRBJ1-3
CDR3 length: 15
D gene: -
V gene: TRBV7-9
clone size: -
CDR3 protein: CASSLDGSSGNTIYF
CDR3 DNA: TGTGCCAGCAGCTTAGACGGGAGCTCTGGAAACACCATATATTTT

J gene: TRBJ1-2
CDR3 length: 16
D gene: TRBD1
V gene: TRBV5-4
clone size: few
CDR3 protein: CASSAMDRGLVYGYTF
CDR3 DNA: TGTGCCAGCAGCGCCATGGACAGGGGTCTTGTTTATGGCTACACCTTC

J gene: TRBJ2-6
CDR3 length: 17
D gene: -
V gene: TRBV9
clone size: -
CDR3 protein: CASSAPLSGAGANVLTF
CDR3 DNA: TGTGCCAGCAGCGCCCCCCTCTCGGGAGCTGGGGCCAACGTCCTGACTTTC

J gene: TRBJ1-2
CDR3 length: 15
D gene: TRBD1
V gene: TRBV15
clone size: once
CDR3 protein: CATSRDRGLVYGYTF
CDR3 DNA: TGTGCCACCAGCAGGGACAGGGGGCTGGTCTATGGCTACACCTTC

J gene: TRBJ2-1
CDR3 length: 15
D gene: -
V gene: TRBV15
clone size: -
CDR3 protein: CAISTGESIYNEQFF
CDR3 DNA: TGTGCCATCAGTACGGGAGAATCAATCTACAATGAGCAGTTCTTC

J gene: TRBJ2-1
CDR3 length: 14
D gene: -
V gene: TRBV5-1
clone size: -
CDR3 protein: CASSLAERVNEQFF
CDR3 DNA: TGCGCCAGCAGCTTGGCCGAACGAGTCAATGAGCAGTTCTTC

J gene: TRBJ2-2
CDR3 length: 14
D gene: TRBD1
V gene: TRBV6-1
clone size: -
CDR3 protein: CASRRQGNTGELFF
CDR3 DNA: TGTGCCAGCAGGCGACAGGGGAACACCGGGGAGCTGTTTTTT

J gene: TRBJ1-6
CDR3 length: 13
D gene: -
V gene: TRBV23-1
clone size: -
CDR3 protein: CASSRGWGSPLHF
CDR3 DNA: TGCGCCAGCAGTCGAGGGTGGGGTTCACCCCTCCACTTT

J gene: TRBJ1-1
CDR3 length: 14
D gene: -
V gene: TRBV5-6
clone size: -
CDR3 protein: CASSGSRVIDEAFF
CDR3 DNA: TGTGCCAGCAGCGGTTCGAGAGTTATTGATGAAGCTTTCTTT

J gene: TRBJ2-7
CDR3 length: 15
D gene: -
V gene: TRBV6-5
clone size: -
CDR3 protein: CASSWGRAPSYEQYF
CDR3 DNA: TGTGCCAGCAGTTGGGGCCGGGCACCCTCCTACGAGCAGTACTTC

J gene: TRBJ1-2
CDR3 length: 15
D gene: TRBD1
V gene: TRBV25-1
clone size: -
CDR3 protein: CASSDLRTGNYGYTF
CDR3 DNA: TGTGCCAGCAGTGATCTTCGGACAGGGAACTATGGCTACACCTTC

J gene: TRBJ2-2
CDR3 length: 16
D gene: TRBD1
V gene: TRBV7-2
clone size: once
CDR3 protein: CASSLGGTVNTGELFF
CDR3 DNA: TGTGCCAGCAGCTTAGGGGGGACAGTGAACACCGGGGAGCTGTTTTTT

J gene: TRBJ2-7
CDR3 length: 18
D gene: TRBD2
V gene: TRBV11-1
clone size: -
CDR3 protein: CASSSTGGRLAGAHEQYF
CDR3 DNA: TGTGCCAGCAGCTCCACCGGGGGAAGACTAGCGGGAGCCCACGAGCAGTACTTC

J gene: TRBJ1-1
CDR3 length: 11
D gene: -
V gene: TRBV2
clone size: -
CDR3 protein: CASSIYTEAFF
CDR3 DNA: TGTGCCAGCAGTATCTACACTGAAGCTTTCTTT

J gene: TRBJ2-3
CDR3 length: 16
D gene: TRBD2
V gene: TRBV18
clone size: -
CDR3 protein: CASSPVLAGGTDTQYF
CDR3 DNA: TGTGCCAGCTCACCTGTACTAGCGGGGGGCACAGATACGCAGTATTTT

J gene: TRBJ2-7
CDR3 length: 15
D gene: TRBD2
V gene: TRBV5-1
clone size: -
CDR3 protein: CASSLGLAGSYEQYF
CDR3 DNA: TGCGCCAGCAGCCTGGGACTAGCGGGATCCTACGAGCAGTACTTC

J gene: TRBJ1-1
CDR3 length: 12
D gene: -
V gene: TRBV15
clone size: -
CDR3 protein: CATSRDLMEAFF
CDR3 DNA: TGTGCCACCAGCAGAGATCTAATGGAAGCTTTCTTT

J gene: TRBJ1-1
CDR3 length: 17
D gene: TRBD1
V gene: TRBV15
clone size: few
CDR3 protein: CATSTYRGGLLNTEAFF
CDR3 DNA: TGTGCCACCAGCACGTACAGGGGGGGCTTGCTGAACACTGAAGCTTTCTTT

J gene: TRBJ1-2
CDR3 length: 12
D gene: -
V gene: TRBV25-1
clone size: -
CDR3 protein: CASSEQGYGYTF
CDR3 DNA: TGTGCCAGCAGTGAACAGGGATATGGCTACACCTTC

J gene: TRBJ2-2
CDR3 length: 16
D gene: TRBD1
V gene: TRBV19
clone size: -
CDR3 protein: CASRQTGTENTGELFF
CDR3 DNA: TGTGCCAGTAGACAAACCGGGACAGAGAACACCGGGGAGCTGTTTTTT

J gene: TRBJ2-1
CDR3 length: 15
D gene: -
V gene: TRBV15
clone size: -
CDR3 protein: CATSRDLASRNEQFF
CDR3 DNA: TGTGCCACCAGCAGAGATCTGGCTAGTAGGAATGAGCAGTTCTTC

J gene: TRBJ2-2
CDR3 length: 14
D gene: -
V gene: TRBV5-1
clone size: -
CDR3 protein: CASSPDSNTGELFF
CDR3 DNA: TGCGCCAGCAGCCCGGACTCAAACACCGGGGAGCTGTTTTTT

J gene: TRBJ1-1
CDR3 length: 16
D gene: TRBD1
V gene: TRBV7-9
clone size: few
CDR3 protein: CASRTWTGAMNTEAFF
CDR3 DNA: TGTGCCAGCAGGACCTGGACAGGGGCAATGAACACTGAAGCTTTCTTT

J gene: TRBJ1-2
CDR3 length: 18
D gene: TRBD1
V gene: TRBV30
clone size: -
CDR3 protein: CAWSKTGTGTRLGYGYTF
CDR3 DNA: TGTGCCTGGAGTAAAACCGGGACAGGGACCCGCCTGGGCTATGGCTACACCTTC

J gene: TRBJ1-2
CDR3 length: 13
D gene: -
V gene: TRBV19
clone size: -
CDR3 protein: CASTPTQNYGYTF
CDR3 DNA: TGTGCCAGTACTCCGACACAGAACTATGGCTACACCTTC

J gene: TRBJ1-1
CDR3 length: 16
D gene: TRBD1
V gene: TRBV7-2
clone size: once
CDR3 protein: CASSFGQGYMNTEAFF
CDR3 DNA: TGTGCCAGCAGCTTCGGACAGGGGTATATGAACACTGAAGCTTTCTTT

J gene: TRBJ2-7
CDR3 length: 16
D gene: -
V gene: TRBV7-8
clone size: -
CDR3 protein: CASSLAPGQKTYEQYF
CDR3 DNA: TGTGCCAGCAGCTTAGCACCAGGACAGAAGACCTACGAGCAGTACTTC

J gene: TRBJ2-7
CDR3 length: 15
D gene: -
V gene: TRBV6-1
clone size: -
CDR3 protein: CASSAPTTFPYEQYF
CDR3 DNA: TGTGCCAGCAGTGCCCCGACAACCTTTCCCTACGAGCAGTACTTC

J gene: TRBJ2-7
CDR3 length: 15
D gene: -
V gene: TRBV4-1
clone size: -
CDR3 protein: CASSLLGPRTNEQYF
CDR3 DNA: TGCGCCAGCAGCCTCCTGGGGCCACGGACGAACGAGCAGTACTTC

J gene: TRBJ2-1
CDR3 length: 15
D gene: -
V gene: TRBV4-1
clone size: -
CDR3 protein: CASSQGGLADNEQFF
CDR3 DNA: TGCGCCAGCAGCCAAGGGGGACTCGCAGACAATGAGCAGTTCTTC

J gene: TRBJ2-5
CDR3 length: 11
D gene: -
V gene: TRBV27
clone size: -
CDR3 protein: CASRGLQTQYF
CDR3 DNA: TGTGCCAGCCGGGGTCTCCAGACCCAGTACTTC

J gene: TRBJ1-2
CDR3 length: 14
D gene: -
V gene: TRBV6-5
clone size: -
CDR3 protein: CASSYSVTGYGYTF
CDR3 DNA: TGTGCCAGCAGTTACTCCGTGACAGGCTATGGCTACACCTTC

J gene: TRBJ2-2
CDR3 length: 16
D gene: -
V gene: TRBV9
clone size: -
CDR3 protein: CASSAVGPTNTGELFF
CDR3 DNA: TGTGCCAGCAGCGCCGTGGGGCCAACGAACACCGGGGAGCTGTTTTTT

J gene: TRBJ1-5
CDR3 length: 13
D gene: TRBD1
V gene: TRBV19
clone size: -
CDR3 protein: CASSPQGVRPQHF
CDR3 DNA: TGTGCCAGTAGTCCACAGGGGGTTCGGCCCCAGCATTTT

J gene: TRBJ1-2
CDR3 length: 15
D gene: -
V gene: TRBV5-1
clone size: -
CDR3 protein: CASSLGGGAMFGYTF
CDR3 DNA: TGCGCCAGCAGCTTGGGCGGGGGGGCGATGTTCGGCTACACCTTC

J gene: TRBJ1-5
CDR3 length: 14
D gene: TRBD1
V gene: TRBV6-6
clone size: many
CDR3 protein: CASSHGQEGQPQHF
CDR3 DNA: TGTGCCAGCAGTCACGGACAGGAGGGGCAGCCCCAGCATTTT

J gene: TRBJ2-5
CDR3 length: 15
D gene: TRBD1
V gene: TRBV11-2
clone size: -
CDR3 protein: CASSFGDRAQETQYF
CDR3 DNA: TGTGCCAGCAGCTTTGGGGACAGGGCACAAGAGACCCAGTACTTC

J gene: TRBJ1-2
CDR3 length: 12
D gene: TRBD1
V gene: TRBV2
clone size: -
CDR3 protein: CASRQGDSGYTF
CDR3 DNA: TGTGCCAGCAGACAGGGGGACTCTGGCTACACCTTC

J gene: TRBJ2-1
CDR3 length: 16
D gene: TRBD2
V gene: TRBV5-1
clone size: -
CDR3 protein: CASYSQAGASYNEQFF
CDR3 DNA: TGCGCCAGCTACTCTCAAGCGGGAGCCTCCTACAATGAGCAGTTCTTC

J gene: TRBJ2-7
CDR3 length: 15
D gene: TRBD1
V gene: TRBV6-6
clone size: -
CDR3 protein: CASSYLSSGTDEQYF
CDR3 DNA: TGTGCCAGCAGTTACCTCTCTTCCGGGACAGATGAGCAGTACTTC

J gene: TRBJ1-1
CDR3 length: 13
D gene: -
V gene: TRBV10-3
clone size: -
CDR3 protein: CAIKLGGDTEAFF
CDR3 DNA: TGTGCCATCAAGCTAGGCGGCGACACTGAAGCTTTCTTT